This T cell receptor (beta chain) was captured in a study of CD8+ T cells in alopecia areata. Across the study: People stayed on tofacitinib for 6 to 18 months, then stopped the drug for 6 months. The SALT score measured affected scalp surface percentage in treated patients.

V was shortened by 2 bases and J by 8 bases, with 8 bases between the two germline ends. This CDR3 is 12 amino acids long. The germline V gene has CDR1 SGDLS and CDR2 YYNGEE. The treatment here: oral pan-JAK inhibitor, 5-10 mg twice daily. Alopecia areata patients gave lesional scalp punch biopsies and peripheral blood samples. RNA extraction was followed by reverse transcription into cDNA, which acted as the sequencing template. Sequencing was performed with immunoSEQ multiplex PCR; in TCRdb, only in-frame clones are kept and a portion is missing. Seen here are under 150,000 clones, roughly 82% observed once, and the top ten hold 25%. Overall study findings and caveats: Researchers reported that TCR sharing among patients proved less clear than in mice, possibly HLA-linked.

On this clone itself: The antigen remains unidentified.

The source material was CD8+ T cells sorted from blood, sampled at week 4, from a patient treated with tofacitinib. The sequence was obtained from a human donor with alopecia areata. The chain is built from TRBV9 and TRBJ2-1; no clear D gene. DNA for the CDR3: TGTGCCAGCAGCGTCCCTGGGGATGAGCAGTTCTTC. This translates into CASSVPGDEQFF.